Below, 4 T cell receptor beta chains from the same sample are listed, as sequenced in a study of T cell responses to AZD1222 COVID-19 vaccine (dated by TCRdb to about 2021). According to the study, the label for this sample's time point signals: baseline before first vaccination. The receptor library was made with the immunoSEQ multiplex PCR assay. Imported from immuneACCESS, the table was reduced by TCRdb to in-frame sequences with V and J called. These copies leave out some clones; in studies compared against another copy, an unresolved V gene accounts for under half, and the cause of the remainder is not known. The sample profile shows 120,000 or so clones; approximately 88% of them were found once. 4.5% to 6% of the sample is held by the ten biggest clonotypes. The sample consisted of peripheral blood, taken on day 0 of AZD1222 vaccination. The receptors derive from an adult in good health.

The chain joins TRBV11-3 to TRBJ2-5, with TRBD1 matching 12 bases. Germline CDR1 is SGHNT and CDR2 is YENEEA. There are 17 residues in the CDR3. The V and J ends lost 2 bases and 5 bases, in that order; junction bases with no gene match: 9. DNA for the CDR3: TGTGCCAGCAGCTTATCGGGACCGGGACAGGGGGCTGAGACCCAGTACTTC. Translation gives CASSLSGPGQGAETQYF.

There are a few counts of this clone. This sequence joins TRBV6-5 and TRBJ1-1, with D hard to call. Trimming left V 6 bases short and J 2 bases short, with 7 bases between. CDR3 size: 12 residues. CDR1 and CDR2 (germline): MNHEY, SVGAGI. Here the CDR3 reads CASRSINTEAFF. For the CDR3, the DNA is TGTGCCAGCAGATCAATTAACACTGAAGCTTTCTTT.

This clone was seen once. This chain uses TRBV19 with TRBJ2-1, with 12 bases matching TRBD2. The V segment lost 6 bases and the J segment 4 bases; nucleotides outside the gene matches: 1. This CDR3 has 14 residues. CDR1 is LNHDA, CDR2 SQIVND, per germline (reference sequence). CDR3 nucleotide sequence: TGTGCCAGTAGGGGACTAGCGGGTTACAATGAGCAGTTCTTC. It codes for CASRGLAGYNEQFF.

The chain employs TRBV4-1 and TRBJ2-1; D is uncertain. V dropped 0 bases and J dropped 8 bases, with 11 bases sitting between them. CDR3 length: 14 residues. Germline-derived CDR1 and CDR2 are MGHRA and YSYEKL. CDR3 amino acids: CASSQDPSPYEQFF. In DNA form, the CDR3 reads TGCGCCAGCAGCCAAGATCCTAGTCCCTATGAGCAGTTCTTC.